This T cell receptor beta chain was obtained from a study of untreated major depressive disorder. Study results and caveats: Compared with controls, depressed patients showed more TRBV05-01 (Vbeta 5.1) usage in CD4+ T cells. TRBV25-01 and TRBV02-01 usage differences were not statistically significant. Only three preselected Vbeta families were compared in sequencing. Private clones made up every subject's top five TRBV05-01 clones.

Here immunoSEQ multiplex PCR was the method, and the copy in TCRdb shows in-frame clones only, minus some. This table holds approximately 20,000 clones, approximately 87% found once. A note on this clone: What it recognizes is unknown.

Germline CDR1 reads MDHEN; CDR2 reads SYDVKM. CDR3 length: 15 amino acids. Trimming pared 7 bases from V and 2 bases from J, leaving 15 bases between. V gene TRBV28 combines with J gene TRBJ1-5; unclear D gene. Sequencing was done on a sample of CD4+ T cells from PBMCs. The sequence derives from a woman in her twenties or thirties in good health. Written as DNA, the CDR3 is TGTGCCAGCATCGATAGGTGGCAGGGCAATCAGCCCCAGCATTTT. This gives the protein CASIDRWQGNQPQHF. Full variable domain (missing parts from reference TRBV28 and TRBJ1-5): DVKVTQSSRYLVKRTGEKVFLECVQDMDHENMFWYRQDPGLGLRLIYFSYDVKMKEKGDIPEGYSVSREKKERFSLILESASTNQTSMYLCASIDRWQGNQPQHFGDGTRLSIL.